The 20 T cell receptor beta chains below all came from one sample that was sequenced in a study of blood T cell repertoires in COVID-19. Here immunoSEQ multiplex PCR was the method, and the copy in TCRdb shows in-frame clones only, minus some. The table shows 150,000 to 200,000 clones, with roughly 90% occurring only once. The source material was PBMCs or T cells enriched from blood (not recorded which). The origin of the receptors is a woman aged 50 to 65 who had recovered from COVID-19.

The chain has TRBV18 and TRBJ2-7; 8 bases are shared with TRBD1. Germline loops: CDR1 KGHSH, CDR2 LQKENI. The junction had 4 bases not matched to a gene; V was cut back by 2 bases and J by 4 bases. The CDR3 extends over 14 amino acids. DNA of the CDR3: TGTGCCAGCTCACCAAAAGGACAGGGATACGAGCAGTACTTC. It translates to CASSPKGQGYEQYF.

The rearrangement joins TRBV30 to TRBJ2-3, with a possible D match to TRBD1 (5 bases). The CDR3 has 14 amino acids. Trimming cost V 1 base and J 3 bases, with 11 bases left between them. CDR1 and CDR2 from the germline V gene are GTSNPN and SVGIG (reference sequence). The DNA of the CDR3 is TGTGCCTGGAGTGGCGAAAGGGGTACAGATACGCAGTATTTT. Its protein is CAWSGERGTDTQYF.

The chain uses TRBV7-9 and TRBJ2-5; D is perhaps TRBD1 (6 bases). Trimming took 3 bases from V and 5 from J, leaving 16 bases between them. Germline V gives CDR1 SEHNR, CDR2 FQNEAQ (reference sequence). This CDR3 has 15 amino acids. CDR3 sequence reads: CASSLATGTRETQYF. DNA of the CDR3: TGTGCCAGCAGCTTGGCCACCGGGACAAGGGAGACCCAGTACTTC.

V usage is TRBV25-1 and J usage is TRBJ1-4; perhaps TRBD1 as D (5 bases). CDR1 is MGHDK and CDR2 is SYGVNS in the germline V gene. Trimming took 8 bases from V and 0 from J, leaving 16 bases between them. The CDR3 runs to 16 residues. The CDR3 DNA reads TGTGCCAGCTCCCGGGGAGGGGATGCAACTAATGAAAAACTGTTTTTT. Its protein is CASSRGGDATNEKLFF.

The rearrangement links TRBV7-7 to TRBJ2-3, with 7 bases identical to TRBD1. Germline V gene sequence: CDR1 SSHAT, CDR2 FNYEAQ (reference sequence). The V and J ends lost 2 bases and 2 bases, in that order; junction bases with no gene match: 4. CDR3 length equals 15 residues. The CDR3, as DNA: TGTGCCAGCAGCTTAATGGGACAGATCACAGATACGCAGTATTTT. This gives the protein CASSLMGQITDTQYF.

The chain combines TRBV6-2 or TRBV6-3 with TRBJ2-2; perhaps TRBD1 as D (6 bases). CDR1 is MNHEY and CDR2 is SVGEGT in the germline V gene. This CDR3 has 15 amino acids. V lost 0 bases and J lost 6, with 11 bases in between. The CDR3 DNA reads TGTGCCAGCAGTTACTCTGGGGGCGGTTCCGGGGAGCTGTTTTTT. Translation: CASSYSGGGSGELFF.

The chain recombines TRBV9 with TRBJ2-7, with TRBD1 identical over 10 bases. The CDR3 loop spans 16 amino acids. Trimming cost V 0 bases and J 2 bases; bases outside gene matches: 5. The germline V gene encodes CDR1 SGDLS and CDR2 YYNGEE. CDR3: CASSVGLGTGAYEQYF. Written as DNA, the CDR3 is TGTGCCAGCAGCGTAGGACTCGGGACAGGGGCCTACGAGCAGTACTTC.

The V gene is TRBV6-5, the J gene TRBJ1-5; 7 bases align to TRBD1. With V trimmed by 6 bases and J by 2 bases, 4 bases remained unmatched. The germline CDR1 and CDR2 sequences are MNHEY and SVGAGI. This CDR3 has 14 amino acids. The CDR3 coding sequence is TGTGCCAGCAGGCCTGACAGGGGCAATCAGCCCCAGCATTTT. Encoded protein: CASRPDRGNQPQHF.

CDR3 nucleotide sequence: TGTGCCAGCAGTTACGATCTCTTAGCATCCTCCTACGAGCAGTACTTC. It encodes CASSYDLLASSYEQYF. The gene calls are TRBV6-5 and TRBJ2-7; D uncertain. The germline CDR1 and CDR2 sequences are MNHEY and SVGAGI. V lost 2 bases, J lost 0 bases, and 14 bases lay in between. The CDR3 runs to 16 residues.

J is TRBJ2-7 and V is TRBV9; 11 bases line up with TRBD2. The CDR3 covers 14 residues. The V gene end was trimmed by 6 bases and the J gene end by 4 bases; junction bases not matched to a gene: 6. Germline V gene sequence: CDR1 SGDLS, CDR2 YYNGEE. For the CDR3, the DNA is TGTGCCAGCACGAAGACTAGCGGGGCGTACGAGCAGTACTTC. It codes for CASTKTSGAYEQYF.

The chain links TRBV18 to TRBJ1-2; 8 positions match TRBD1. The V gene end was trimmed by 9 bases and the J gene end by 4 bases; junction bases not matched to a gene: 10. Germline CDR1 reads KGHSH; CDR2 reads LQKENI. CDR3 length equals 14 residues. CDR3 residues: CASKSGTGLYGYTF. DNA of the CDR3: TGTGCCAGTAAATCCGGGACAGGACTCTATGGCTACACCTTC.

This clone was picked up a small number of times. The chain combines TRBV11-3 with TRBJ2-2, with 7 bases matching TRBD1. CDR3 length equals 15 residues. Germline CDR1 and CDR2: SGHNT and YENEEA. V was pared by 5 bases and J by 6 bases, with 9 bases of the junction left unmatched. CDR3: CASSPAGQAAGELFF. The CDR3 nucleotides are TGTGCCAGCAGCCCAGCCGGACAGGCGGCCGGGGAGCTGTTTTTT. The full variable domain, with the rest looked up from reference TRBV11-3 and TRBJ2-2, is EAGVVQSPRYKIIEKKQPVAFWCNPISGHNTLYWYLQNLGQGPELLIRYENEEAVDDSQLPKDRFSAERLKGVDSTLKIQPAELGDSAVYLCASSPAGQAAGELFFGEGSRLTVL.

V gene TRBV28 combines with J gene TRBJ2-7; D may be TRBD2 (7 bases). V shed 2 bases and J shed 4 bases, with 15 bases lying between them. From germline, CDR1 is MDHEN and CDR2 SYDVKM. The length of the CDR3 is 15 residues. This chain's CDR3 is CASSLGGALQYEQYF. The CDR3 DNA follows: TGTGCCAGCAGTTTAGGGGGGGCACTCCAGTACGAGCAGTACTTC.

The chain recombines TRBV7-2 with TRBJ2-5, with 7 bases lining up with TRBD2. V shed 5 bases, J shed 2 bases, and the junction held 8 bases outside the gene matches. The CDR3 totals 15 residues. Germline values: CDR1 SGHTA, CDR2 FQGNSA. As DNA, the CDR3 is TGTGCCAGCAGCCCCTCGGCGGGGGTGCAAGAGACCCAGTACTTC. Protein product: CASSPSAGVQETQYF. The variable domain in full, completed from reference TRBV7-2 and TRBJ2-5, reads GAGVSQSPSNKVTEKGKDVELRCDPISGHTALYWYRQSLGQGLEFLIYFQGNSAPDKSGLPSDRFSAERTGGSVSTLTIQRTQQEDSAVYLCASSPSAGVQETQYFGPGTRLLVL.

This chain links TRBV6-5 with TRBJ1-5; 9 nucleotides match TRBD1. The CDR3 contains 15 residues. CDR1 is MNHEY and CDR2 is SVGAGI in the germline V gene. The V gene end was trimmed by 0 bases and the J gene end by 7 bases; junction bases not matched to a gene: 4. CDR3 sequence: CASSYSITGGQPQHF. The CDR3 region has the DNA TGTGCCAGCAGTTACTCGATAACAGGGGGCCAGCCCCAGCATTTT.

The rearrangement joins TRBV6-1 to TRBJ2-5; 9 bases align to TRBD2. Germline V gives CDR1 MNHNS, CDR2 SASEGT. The CDR3 runs 17 residues. The V and J ends lost 2 bases and 2 bases, in that order; junction bases with no gene match: 9. In DNA, the CDR3 is TGTGCCAGCAGTGAATGGGGTAGCGGGGGTCGACAAGAGACCCAGTACTTC. Its translation is CASSEWGSGGRQETQYF.

The V gene is TRBV27, the J gene TRBJ1-2; D is unresolved. CDR1 MNHEY and CDR2 SMNVEV come from the germline V gene (reference sequence). V shed 5 bases and J shed 4 bases, with 17 bases lying between them. The CDR3 contains 15 residues. In DNA, the CDR3 is TGTGCCAGCAGTCCGGCAGGCGTGGCTGGCTATGGCTACACCTTC. Translation: CASSPAGVAGYGYTF.

The chain couples TRBV6-2 or TRBV6-3 to TRBJ1-2, with D maybe TRBD1 (6 bases). Germline CDR1 and CDR2: MNHEY and SVGEGT. Trimming left V 2 bases short and J 0 bases short, with 13 bases between. This CDR3 spans 16 amino acids. Written as DNA, the CDR3 is TGTGCCAGCAGTTACAGGGGGATCCCCTCTAACTATGGCTACACCTTC. The encoded protein is CASSYRGIPSNYGYTF.

The chain recombines TRBV5-5 with TRBJ2-3; 9 positions match TRBD1. V was clipped by 5 bases and J by 7 bases; unmatched bases: 5. Germline V gene lookup returns CDR1 SGHKS and CDR2 YYEKEE (reference sequence). The CDR3 has 13 residues. The CDR3: CASRSGQGNTQYF. CDR3 nucleotide sequence: TGTGCCAGCAGATCGGGACAGGGAAATACGCAGTATTTT.

This chain connects TRBV7-6 to TRBJ2-7, with 7 bases lining up with TRBD2. CDR1 is SGHVS, CDR2 FNYEAQ, per germline. There are 15 residues in the CDR3. Unmatched junction bases numbered 4, after V lost 1 base and J lost 1 base. CDR3 in amino acids: CASSLGAGESYEQYF. The CDR3 nucleotides are TGTGCCAGCAGCTTAGGTGCGGGGGAATCCTACGAGCAGTACTTC.